The table lists the clone carrying this T cell receptor (beta chain) with a few counts. What it binds is not known. This record comes from a study of T cells in Graves' hyperthyroidism and ophthalmopathy. Study-wide results and caveats: Ophthalmopathy stood apart from stable hyperthyroidism in a 13 V-J model.

The CDR3 length is 12 residues. Germline lookup yields CDR1 MNHNS and CDR2 SASEGT. V dropped 8 bases and J dropped 6 bases, with 12 bases sitting between them. Amplification yielded TCR beta CDR3 regions, with RNA transcripts as the source. Initially, a first-round RT-PCR of the TCR CDR3 employed the HTBI primer set. TCRdb re-called the multiplex PCR reads with MiXCR, one entry per CDR3 protein. The data show a few hundred thousand distinct CDR3 sequences, roughly 16% seen once. Uncontrolled infection, other autoimmune disease, pregnancy or lactation disqualified patients from enrolment. Sequencing input: blood. The TCR comes from a woman between 40 and 55 years old with Graves' ophthalmopathy. V usage is TRBV6-1 and J usage is TRBJ2-3, with no clear D. CDR3 in DNA: TGTGCCAGCGAGAGTAGTGTGGATACGCAGTATTTT. Amino acids: CASESSVDTQYF.